The clone carrying this T cell receptor (beta chain) has a handful of counts. TCRdb keeps only in-frame clones here, not all; method: immunoSEQ multiplex PCR. The table lists 300,000 to 400,000 clones, around 74% of them singletons. This entry comes from a study of shared clonotypes between healthy human individuals. Looking at the study overall: Three men and a couple of women, aged 18 to 49, were donors.

Germline V gene lookup returns CDR1 MDHEN and CDR2 SYDVKM. The CDR3 has 16 residues. V was shortened by 4 bases and J by 0 bases, with 15 bases between the two germline ends. This TCR was sampled from a man aged 25-45 years in good health. Specimen: memory CD4+ T cells sorted from blood. Subset denoted: CD45RA-negative fraction. The genes are TRBV28 and TRBJ1-2; D is unresolved. CDR3 protein: CASSSIREGSNYGYTF. CDR3 DNA sequence: TGTGCCAGCAGTTCTATTCGGGAGGGCTCTAACTATGGCTACACCTTC.